The present T cell receptor beta chain was sequenced within a study of identical twins. TCRdb recomputed calls from the 5' RACE reads with MiXCR, one row per CDR3 protein. The repertoire consists of 450,000 or so distinct CDR3 sequences, with approximately 15% occurring once and the leading ten covering over 0.5%. CDR3 size: 16 residues. CDR1 and CDR2 (germline): DFQATT, SNEGSKA (reference sequence). Trimming at V came to 2 bases and at J to 1 base, leaving 9 bases not matched to a gene. These data also featured in a second study, about yellow fever vaccine responses in identical twins.

The clonotype comes from a woman between 18 and 30 years old in good health. The material sequenced was CD4+ T cells sorted from blood. The chain combines TRBV20-1 with TRBJ2-3; 7 nucleotides match TRBD2. In DNA form, the CDR3 reads TGCAGTGCTAGAATGGCCCAGCGGGATCGCACAGATACGCAGTATTTT. Amino acid sequence: CSARMAQRDRTDTQYF.